This entry describes one T cell receptor (beta chain). What it recognizes is unknown. The data were taken from a study of graft-versus-host responses after intestinal transplantation. Study information: Anti-thymocyte globulin induction preceded approximately three years of tacrolimus and steroid maintenance in all recipients.

The study, taken as a whole, reports: GvH clones detected in recipient marrow included some appearing first in ileum or blood.

Clones were read by immunoSEQ multiplex PCR, and TCRdb kept only the in-frame ones, dropping some. The sample includes tens of thousands of clones, 90% to 95% of them seen just once. This CDR3 contains 14 residues. Germline-derived CDR1 and CDR2 are SEHNR and FQNEAQ (reference sequence). Trimming took off 4 bases at V and 6 bases at J, with 15 bases between the two ends. This TCR was recovered from a human donor who received an intestinal transplant. The sample consisted of unstimulated CD8+ T cells sorted from spleen or lymph node cells, taken before intestinal transplant. This rearrangement joins TRBV7-9 to TRBJ1-2; D perhaps matches TRBD1 (5 bases). CDR3 coding DNA: TGTGCCAGCAGCTCCATGGGGGGGGGAGATGGCTACACCTTC. Protein product: CASSSMGGGDGYTF.